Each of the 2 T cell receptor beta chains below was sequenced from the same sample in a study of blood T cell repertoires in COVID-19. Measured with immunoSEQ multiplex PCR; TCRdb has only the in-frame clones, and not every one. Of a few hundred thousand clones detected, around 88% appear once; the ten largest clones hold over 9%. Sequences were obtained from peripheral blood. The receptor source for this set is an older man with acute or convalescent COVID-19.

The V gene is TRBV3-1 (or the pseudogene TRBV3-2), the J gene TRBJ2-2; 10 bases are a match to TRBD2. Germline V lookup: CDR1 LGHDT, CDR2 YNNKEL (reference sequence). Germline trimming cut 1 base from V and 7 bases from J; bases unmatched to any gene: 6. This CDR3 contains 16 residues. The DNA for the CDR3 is TGTGCCAGCAGCCAAGGGCTAGCGGGAGCGGGCGGGGAGCTGTTTTTT. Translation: CASSQGLAGAGGELFF.

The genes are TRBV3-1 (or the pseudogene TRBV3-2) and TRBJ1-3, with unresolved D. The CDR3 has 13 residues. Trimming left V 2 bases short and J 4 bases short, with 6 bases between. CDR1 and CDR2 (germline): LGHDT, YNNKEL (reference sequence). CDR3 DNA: TGTGCCAGCAGCCAAAATCTCGGAAACACCATATATTTT. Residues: CASSQNLGNTIYF.